This T cell receptor beta chain was documented in a study of blood T cells in healthy people across ages. Isolation recovered at least 6 million PBMCs from every sample. A second PCR of roughly 7 to 11 cycles used a sample-barcoded 5' primer and a J-beta primer mix. TCRdb called the 5' RACE reads again in MiXCR, with one record for every CDR3 protein. Of around 800,000 distinct CDR3 sequences in the sample, 53% were seen once. Sequenced input: blood. This TCR derives from a man of 80 years or more in good health.

Here the CDR3 reads CASSSRTSGRTEQYF. The CDR3 DNA sequence: TGCGCCAGCAGCTCTCGGACTAGCGGGAGAACCGAGCAGTACTTC. The V and J genes are TRBV5-1 and TRBJ2-5; TRBD2 matches 13 bases. The tail of the sequence fits TRBJ2-7 better, so the J call may be wrong. Germline CDR1 SGHRS, CDR2 YFSETQ. There are 15 residues in the CDR3.